Listed below are T cell receptor beta chains from one sample, sequenced in a study of regulatory T cells in long-lasting Graves disease. A single record per CDR3 protein comes from TCRdb applying MiXCR to the multiplex PCR reads. The table has fewer than 550,000 distinct CDR3 sequences, about a sixth seen once. This sample was shared with a second study, whose subject was T cells in Graves' hyperthyroidism and ophthalmopathy.

The sequencing here drew on peripheral blood mononuclear cells (PBMCs), taken at new diagnosis, from a patient treated with antithyroid drugs. These TCRs come from a woman aged 18-29 years with Graves disease. Both conserved end residues are part of each CDR3. Each record gives: J gene, clone size, D gene, V gene, CDR3 protein, CDR3 DNA. D genes are given only for firm matches. Part of the rows lack a size; the others show once, few, many or a class for expanded clones.

J: TRBJ2-1
size: -
D: -
V: TRBV30
CDR3: CAWNPDPGNEQFF
DNA: TGTGCCTGGAACCCGGACCCGGGCAATGAGCAGTTCTTC

J: TRBJ1-2
size: -
D: -
V: TRBV6-4
CDR3: CASTGTSGGYTF
DNA: TGTGCCAGCACAGGGACTTCGGGAGGCTACACCTTC

J: TRBJ2-7
size: many
D: -
V: TRBV5-1
CDR3: CASSSAGGAYEQYF
DNA: TGCGCCAGCAGTTCGGCAGGGGGGGCCTACGAGCAGTACTTC

J: TRBJ1-1
size: many
D: -
V: TRBV12-3/TRBV12-4
CDR3: CASSGSMNTEAFF
DNA: TGTGCCAGCAGTGGGTCTATGAACACTGAAGCTTTCTTT

J: TRBJ2-2
size: many
D: TRBD2
V: TRBV30
CDR3: CALERENTGELFF
DNA: TGTGCCTTAGAGCGGGAGAACACCGGGGAGCTGTTTTTT

J: TRBJ2-5
size: many
D: -
V: TRBV6-1
CDR3: CASREYGRETQYF
DNA: TGTGCCAGCAGGGAGTACGGGAGAGAGACCCAGTACTTC

J: TRBJ2-1
size: many
D: -
V: TRBV24-1
CDR3: CATSVVAGNEQFF
DNA: TGTGCCACCAGTGTGGTCGCGGGCAATGAGCAGTTCTTC

J: TRBJ1-1
size: many
D: -
V: TRBV28
CDR3: CATVVTPSGTEAFF
DNA: TGTGCCACCGTCGTGACCCCATCGGGCACTGAAGCTTTCTTT

J: TRBJ1-5
size: -
D: -
V: TRBV6-2/TRBV6-3
CDR3: CASSERWAQPQHF
DNA: TGTGCCAGCAGTGAAAGATGGGCCCAGCCCCAGCATTTT

J: TRBJ1-2
size: many
D: -
V: TRBV28
CDR3: CASSTVASGFGYTF
DNA: TGTGCCAGCAGTACAGTAGCCTCGGGGTTTGGCTACACCTTC

J: TRBJ2-1
size: many
D: TRBD1
V: TRBV18
CDR3: CASSPRDRVYYNEQFF
DNA: TGTGCCAGCTCACCACGGGACAGGGTCTACTACAATGAGCAGTTCTTC

J: TRBJ2-6
size: -
D: -
V: TRBV7-8
CDR3: CASSLGGTLGANVLTF
DNA: TGTGCCAGCAGCTTAGGGGGGACACTAGGGGCCAACGTCCTGACTTTC

J: TRBJ2-1
size: many
D: -
V: TRBV10-3
CDR3: CVISGPHQHEQFF
DNA: TGTGTCATCTCCGGTCCCCACCAACATGAGCAGTTCTTC

J: TRBJ2-7
size: many
D: -
V: TRBV7-9
CDR3: CASSLVGGGIQGSEQYF
DNA: TGTGCCAGCAGCTTAGTCGGTGGAGGGATACAGGGTTCCGAGCAGTACTTC

J: TRBJ2-1
size: many
D: TRBD2
V: TRBV12-3/TRBV12-4
CDR3: CASSFVPSGRVYNEQFF
DNA: TGTGCCAGCAGTTTTGTCCCAAGCGGGAGAGTATACAATGAGCAGTTCTTC

J: TRBJ2-7
size: few
D: -
V: TRBV27
CDR3: CASGTGDSYEQYF
DNA: TGTGCCAGCGGAACAGGGGACTCGTACGAGCAGTACTTC

J: TRBJ2-1
size: few
D: TRBD2
V: TRBV5-1
CDR3: CASSLGSGRADNEQFF
DNA: TGTGCCAGCAGCTTGGGCAGCGGGAGGGCCGACAATGAGCAGTTCTTC